These 28 T cell receptor beta chains were all obtained from the same sample, sequenced in a study of cytomegalovirus exposure and HLA in healthy donors. The study ran its PCR with 60 Vbeta and 13 Jbeta primers. Only in-frame clones appear in the TCRdb table, and some are missing; sequencing was by immunoSEQ multiplex PCR. Among over 150,000 clones, about four fifths were seen once, and the ten largest hold roughly an eighth. The sample comprised PBMCs. These receptor sequences come from a woman in her forties or fifties in good health and CMV-seronegative.

This clone was detected a few times. The chain links TRBV19 to TRBJ1-4, with D maybe TRBD1 (6 bases). Trimming pared 10 bases from V and 8 bases from J, leaving 17 bases between. This CDR3 has 13 amino acids. The germline V gene has CDR1 LNHDA and CDR2 SQIVND (reference sequence). The CDR3 DNA is TGTGCCACAGCTTTCGGGACACAAGAAAAACTGTTTTTT. Amino acid sequence: CATAFGTQEKLFF. The full variable domain, rest sourced from reference TRBV19 and TRBJ1-4, is DGGITQSPKYLFRKEGQNVTLSCEQNLNHDAMYWYRQDPGQGLRLIYYSQIVNDFQKGDIAEGYSVSREKKESFPLTVTSAQKNPTAFYLCATAFGTQEKLFFGSGTQLSVL.

This clone has just one count. The CDR3 DNA follows: TGTGCCAGCTCACCCCAAGTACAGGGCATCTATGGCTACACCTTC. This codes for CASSPQVQGIYGYTF. This chain connects TRBV18 to TRBJ1-2; a weak D match, TRBD1 (6 bases). V lost 3 bases, J lost 4 bases, and 15 bases lay in between. The germline CDR1 and CDR2 sequences are KGHSH and LQKENI. This CDR3 region has 15 residues.

The chain joins TRBV15 to TRBJ1-3; 7 positions agree with TRBD1. The CDR3 spans 14 residues. Germline V gene lookup returns CDR1 LNHNV and CDR2 YYDKDF (reference sequence). The V gene end was trimmed by 3 bases and the J gene end by 8 bases; junction bases not matched to a gene: 7. The CDR3 reads CATSRRQGGDTIYF. The CDR3 nucleotides are TGTGCCACCAGCAGGCGACAGGGTGGGGACACCATATATTTT.

J is TRBJ2-3 and V is TRBV6-5; TRBD2 matches at 8 bases. V was pared by 2 bases and J by 0 bases, with 1 base of the junction left unmatched. The V gene's germline CDR1 is MNHEY and CDR2 SVGAGI. This CDR3 spans 15 amino acids. CDR3 sequence reads: CASSYRTSSTDTQYF. The CDR3 DNA sequence: TGTGCCAGCAGTTACCGGACTAGCAGCACAGATACGCAGTATTTT.

CDR3 nucleotides: TGTGCCAGCAGCTTAGGGACATCTCACAATGAGCAGTTCTTC. This translates into CASSLGTSHNEQFF. The chain recombines TRBV11-2 with TRBJ2-1; weak D call: TRBD1 (5 bases). CDR1 and CDR2 (germline): SGHAT, FQNNGV. The CDR3 is made up of 14 amino acids. V was cut by 1 base and J by 5 bases, with 9 bases left in between.

The V call is TRBV4-3, the J call TRBJ1-2, with a weak D call TRBD1 (6 bases). The CDR3 length is 15 residues. Trimming took 1 base from V and 2 from J, leaving 11 bases between them. Germline V gives CDR1 LGHNA, CDR2 YSLEER. The DNA for the CDR3 is TGCGCCAGCAGCCAAGTTGCAGGGGCGAACTATGGCTACACCTTC. Its translation: CASSQVAGANYGYTF.

This chain uses TRBV7-2 with TRBJ2-3, with TRBD1 identical over 7 bases. Germline assignment: CDR1 SGHTA and CDR2 FQGNSA. V trimming: 4 bases; J trimming: 1 base; junction bases outside the gene matches: 5. This CDR3 has 15 amino acids. CDR3 coding DNA: TGTGCCAGCAGCTCGGGACAGTCAGGCACAGATACGCAGTATTTT. It specifies CASSSGQSGTDTQYF.

The chain is built from TRBV2 and TRBJ2-3; a weak D match, TRBD1 (5 bases). The germline V gene has CDR1 SNHLY and CDR2 FYNNEI. Deletions cut 10 bases from V and 6 bases from J, with 17 bases between. This CDR3 is 13 amino acids long. This CDR3 reads CANYGDSADTQYF. CDR3 DNA: TGTGCCAATTATGGAGACAGTGCCGATACGCAGTATTTT.

The chain couples TRBV14 to TRBJ2-1, with D perhaps matching TRBD1 (5 bases). V lost 0 bases to trimming and J lost 7 bases, with 10 bases between them. The CDR3 consists of 14 residues. The germline CDR1 and CDR2 sequences are SGHDN and FVKESK. The CDR3 DNA reads TGTGCCAGCAGCCAAGAGGGGCGCGTGAATGAGCAGTTCTTC. This sequence encodes CASSQEGRVNEQFF.

As concerns this clone: The junction differs from germline at one of its ends, possibly a read error. The chain carries TRBV27 and TRBJ2-3, with D unclear. Germline assignment: CDR1 MNHEY and CDR2 SMNVEV (reference sequence). This CDR3 is 15 amino acids long. CDR3 sequence reads: CASSLSTGSGDTQYF. The CDR3 DNA sequence: TGTGCCAGCAGCTTATCCACTGGGTCAGGAGATACGCAGTATTTT.

The chain joins TRBV28 to TRBJ2-5; 7 bases are shared with TRBD2. The ends lost 3 bases at V and 2 bases at J; junction bases unmatched: 0. Germline CDR1 and CDR2: MDHEN and SYDVKM. The CDR3 runs to 13 residues. CDR3 sequence (DNA): TGTGCCAGCAGTTTCGGGAGGCAAGAGACCCAGTACTTC. Amino acids: CASSFGRQETQYF.

This clone has more than one count but fewer than ten. The gene calls are TRBV19 and TRBJ2-7, with 8 bases fitting TRBD2. Germline-derived CDR1 and CDR2 are LNHDA and SQIVND (reference sequence). Trimming removed 2 bases from V and 5 bases from J; junction bases left unmatched: 11. This CDR3 is built from 16 residues. CDR3 bases: TGTGCCAGTAGTATACGGAGCGGGAGCGGTTTGAACGAGCAGTACTTC. Amino acid sequence: CASSIRSGSGLNEQYF.

The chain carries TRBV28 and TRBJ1-5, with D possibly being TRBD1 (5 bases). Trimming stripped 4 bases from V and 6 bases from J, with 13 bases between. Germline V gene sequence: CDR1 MDHEN, CDR2 SYDVKM. The CDR3 sequence is 14 residues long. CDR3 in amino acids: CASSYRRVVQPQHF. In DNA, the CDR3 is TGTGCCAGCAGTTACAGGAGGGTTGTTCAGCCCCAGCATTTT.

The V and J genes are TRBV5-1 and TRBJ1-1; no firm D call. CDR1 and CDR2 (germline): SGHRS, YFSETQ. CDR3 length: 14 amino acids. The V end lost 2 bases, the J end lost 0 bases, and 8 bases lay between the germline ends. Here the CDR3 DNA reads TGCGCCAGCAGCTTTGCAGGAATGAACACTGAAGCTTTCTTT. It is translated as CASSFAGMNTEAFF.

This clone was observed once. The J gene is TRBJ1-3, the V gene TRBV7-2; D is possibly TRBD1 (6 bases). V was clipped by 5 bases and J by 6 bases, with 17 bases between them. The CDR3 loop spans 15 amino acids. Germline V gene lookup returns CDR1 SGHTA and CDR2 FQGNSA. This chain's CDR3 is CASSNLQGLVNTIYF. CDR3 DNA sequence: TGTGCCAGCAGCAACCTACAGGGATTAGTAAACACCATATATTTT.

The chain carries TRBV19 and TRBJ2-7, with TRBD1 as a possible D gene (5 bases). CDR3 length: 12 residues. V was pared by 5 bases and J by 2 bases, with 7 bases between. Germline V gene lookup returns CDR1 LNHDA and CDR2 SQIVND (reference sequence). CDR3 nucleotide sequence: TGTGCCAGTAGTCCAGGGACCTACGAGCAGTACTTC. Protein product: CASSPGTYEQYF.

This clone was picked up a small number of times. The V call is TRBV2, the J call TRBJ1-4; D might be TRBD1 (5 bases). Trimming left V 4 bases short and J 0 bases short, with 12 bases between. This CDR3 is 16 amino acids long. Germline V gene sequence: CDR1 SNHLY, CDR2 FYNNEI. The CDR3 loop reads CASSGGTLSTNEKLFF. The CDR3 DNA reads as TGTGCCAGCAGTGGGGGCACCCTATCAACTAATGAAAAACTGTTTTTT.

This clone was detected once. The chain links TRBV2 to TRBJ2-5; D perhaps matches TRBD2 (5 bases). The CDR3 spans 13 residues. Per germline, CDR1 SNHLY and CDR2 FYNNEI. Between the trimmed V and J ends, which lost 10 bases and 2 bases, there was a span of 14 bases. CDR3 region: CAIAAGYQETQYF. DNA for the CDR3: TGTGCCATCGCGGCGGGCTATCAAGAGACCCAGTACTTC.

This chain joins TRBV11-3 and TRBJ2-7; the D is unclear. The CDR3 is 12 residues long. Per the germline V gene, CDR1 is SGHNT and CDR2 is YENEEA. The V end was cut by 1 base, the J end by 4 bases, with 5 bases between. The CDR3 reads CASSLGAYEQYF. In nucleotides, the CDR3 is TGTGCCAGCAGCTTAGGAGCGTACGAGCAGTACTTC.

About this clone: Relative to the germline gene, one junction end is altered; a read error may explain this. The J gene is TRBJ2-7, the V gene TRBV13; D not resolved. The CDR3 spans 14 residues. The V gene's germline CDR1 is PRHDT and CDR2 FYEKMQ (reference sequence). This CDR3 is CASSIGRGPYEQYF. The CDR3 DNA reads as TGTGCCAGCAGCATAGGCCGCGGCCCCTACGAGCAGTACTTC.

V and J are TRBV6-5 and TRBJ1-6, with D unresolved. Trimming removed 5 bases at V and 11 bases at J, with 13 bases between. The CDR3 sequence is 13 residues long. CDR1 MNHEY and CDR2 SVGAGI come from the germline V gene. The CDR3 region has the DNA TGTGCCAGCAGTCCTTCAGACGGGGCACCCCTCCACTTT. Translation: CASSPSDGAPLHF.

This clone was counted a single time. The CDR3 sequence: CASSLGFSGGPETEAFF. CDR3 in DNA: TGTGCCAGCTCCCTAGGATTCTCCGGGGGGCCGGAGACTGAAGCTTTCTTT. The rearrangement joins TRBV18 to TRBJ1-1, with a weak D call TRBD1 (6 bases). Trimming stripped 6 bases from V and 5 bases from J, with 25 bases between. Germline V CDR1 and CDR2: KGHSH, LQKENI. The CDR3 is 17 amino acids.

This clone was detected only once. The V and J genes are TRBV4-1 and TRBJ1-4; TRBD1 might be the D (5 bases). The CDR3 spans 14 residues. Germline CDR1 reads MGHRA; CDR2 reads YSYEKL. The V end lost 2 bases, the J end lost 8 bases, and 12 bases lay between the germline ends. The CDR3: CASSQYQGTEKLFF. CDR3 nucleotide sequence: TGCGCCAGCAGCCAATATCAGGGTACCGAAAAACTGTTTTTT.

The chain has TRBV2 and TRBJ1-1; D unclear. V shed 5 bases and J shed 4 bases, with 17 bases lying between them. Germline V gene lookup returns CDR1 SNHLY and CDR2 FYNNEI. The CDR3 runs 15 residues. The chain's CDR3 is CASSLIQAFGTEAFF. CDR3 in DNA: TGTGCCAGCAGTCTAATTCAGGCCTTCGGCACTGAAGCTTTCTTT.

The sample holds a few counts of this clone. The chain has TRBV10-3 and TRBJ1-5; D might be TRBD1 (6 bases). The V and J ends lost 3 bases and 3 bases respectively, with 12 bases between them. CDR3 size: 15 residues. Looked up from germline, CDR1 is ENHRY and CDR2 is SYGVKD. CDR3 coding DNA: TGTGCCATCAGTGACCGGACAGAGAACAATCAGCCCCAGCATTTT. Its protein is CAISDRTENNQPQHF.

The rearrangement joins TRBV4-2 to TRBJ1-2; tentatively, D is TRBD1 (6 bases). Trimming left V 5 bases short and J 8 bases short, with 21 bases between. The CDR3 runs 15 residues. Germline V gives CDR1 LGHNA, CDR2 YNFKEQ. CDR3: CASSTRYRDMGGYTF. CDR3 sequence (DNA): TGTGCCAGCAGCACTCGATACAGGGACATGGGAGGCTACACCTTC.

This chain links TRBV6-5 with TRBJ1-1; no clear D. V shed 4 bases and J shed 1 base, with 10 bases lying between them. There are 14 residues in the CDR3. Germline CDR1 and CDR2: MNHEY and SVGAGI. CDR3 nucleotides: TGTGCCAGCAGTTTTGGTGGAGCGAACACTGAAGCTTTCTTT. Residues: CASSFGGANTEAFF.

As concerns this clone: This specimen includes other DNA sequences encoding the same CDR3. The chain combines TRBV5-1 with TRBJ1-5; TRBD1 matches 9 bases. Trimming cost V 0 bases and J 1 base; bases outside gene matches: 2. Germline lookup yields CDR1 SGHRS and CDR2 YFSETQ. This CDR3 region has 16 residues. CDR3 amino acids: CASSLEGQGSNQPQHF. The CDR3 nucleotides read TGCGCCAGCAGCTTGGAGGGACAGGGAAGCAATCAGCCCCAGCATTTT.